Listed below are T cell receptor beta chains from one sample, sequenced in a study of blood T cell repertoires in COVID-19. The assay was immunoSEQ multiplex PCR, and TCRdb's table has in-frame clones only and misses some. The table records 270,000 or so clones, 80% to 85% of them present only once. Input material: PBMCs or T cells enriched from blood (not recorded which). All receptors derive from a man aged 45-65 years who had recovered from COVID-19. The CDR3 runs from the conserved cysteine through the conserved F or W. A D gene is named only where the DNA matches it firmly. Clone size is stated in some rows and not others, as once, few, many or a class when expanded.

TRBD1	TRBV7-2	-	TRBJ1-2	TGTGCCAGCAGCCGGACAGGGCCCAACTATGGCTACACCTTC	CASSRTGPNYGYTF
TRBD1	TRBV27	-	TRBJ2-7	TGTGCCAGCAGTTTAAAGGGGGCGCGGTACGAGCAGTACTTC	CASSLKGARYEQYF
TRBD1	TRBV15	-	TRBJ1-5	TGTGCCACCAGCAGGGACCTGACAGGGGGCTTTCAGCCCCAGCATTTT	CATSRDLTGGFQPQHF
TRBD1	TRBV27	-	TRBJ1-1	TGTGCCAGCAGTCTCTACATGGTGGGCAGGGGGCGATCAGAAAACACTGAAGCTTTCTTT	CASSLYMVGRGRSENTEAFF
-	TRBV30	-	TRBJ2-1	TGTGCCTGGAGTGTGGAGAGCTCCTACAATGAGCAGTTCTTC	CAWSVESSYNEQFF
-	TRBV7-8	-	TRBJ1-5	TGTGCCAGCAGCTTATTAGGGGGACCAACTAGCAATCAGCCCCAGCATTTT	CASSLLGGPTSNQPQHF
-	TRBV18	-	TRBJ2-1	TGTGCCAGCTCACCACCGTCCCAGGGCGTTGTATACAATGAGCAGTTCTTC	CASSPPSQGVVYNEQFF
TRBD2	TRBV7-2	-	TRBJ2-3	TGTGCCAGCAGCCCCGGGGGGGCTAGCACAGATACGCAGTATTTT	CASSPGGASTDTQYF
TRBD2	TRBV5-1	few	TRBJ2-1	TGCGCCAGCAGGGGTAGCTGGGGGGGAACCTACAATGAGCAGTTCTTC	CASRGSWGGTYNEQFF
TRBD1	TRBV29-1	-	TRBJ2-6	TGCAGCGTTGATAAAGGGACAGGGGGCGCTGGGGCCAACGTCCTGACTTTC	CSVDKGTGGAGANVLTF
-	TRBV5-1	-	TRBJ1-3	TGCGCCAGTTGCCCCGGGGAGAACTCTGGAAACACCATATATTTT	CASCPGENSGNTIYF
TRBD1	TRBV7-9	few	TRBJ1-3	TGTGCCAGCAGCAACGGGACAGAATTCTCTGGAAACACCATATATTTT	CASSNGTEFSGNTIYF
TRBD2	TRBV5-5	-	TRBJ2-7	TGTGCCAGCAGCCCGACCGGGGGGATATCCTACGAGCAGTACTTC	CASSPTGGISYEQYF
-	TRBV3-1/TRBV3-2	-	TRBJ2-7	TGTGCCAGCAGCCCACCTCAAGTCCCTAAGACCTACGAGCAGTACTTC	CASSPPQVPKTYEQYF
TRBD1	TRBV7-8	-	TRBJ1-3	TGTGCCAGCAGCCGACAGGGGCCTGGAAACACCATATATTTT	CASSRQGPGNTIYF
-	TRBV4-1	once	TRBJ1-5	TGCGCCAGCAGTTCCACAGGGTTTCAGCCCCAGCATTTT	CASSSTGFQPQHF
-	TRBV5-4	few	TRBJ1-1	TGTGCCAGCAGCTCCCTAGACAGCGACACTGAAGCTTTCTTT	CASSSLDSDTEAFF
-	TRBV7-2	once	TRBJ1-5	TGTGCCAGCAGCTTAGTGAACAGGGCCGGCAATCAGCCCCAGCATTTT	CASSLVNRAGNQPQHF
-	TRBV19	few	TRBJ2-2	TGTGCCAGTAGTATAATCCATGCAGGGAACACCGGGGAGCTGTTTTTT	CASSIIHAGNTGELFF
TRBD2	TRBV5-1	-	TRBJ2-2	TGCGCCAGCAGCCGGGAGGGAGGAGGCACCGGGGAGCTGTTTTTT	CASSREGGGTGELFF
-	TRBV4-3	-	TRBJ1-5	TGCGCCAGCAGCCAAGATCAACGCGGCGATCAGCCCCAGCATTTT	CASSQDQRGDQPQHF
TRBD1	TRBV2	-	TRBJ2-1	TGTGCCAGCAGTGAAGACAGGATGACAGGGGCCTACAATGAGCAGTTCTTC	CASSEDRMTGAYNEQFF
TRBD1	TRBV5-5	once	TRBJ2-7	TGTGCCAGCAGCTTGGGGCAGGGGGCTTTTGAGCAGTACTTC	CASSLGQGAFEQYF
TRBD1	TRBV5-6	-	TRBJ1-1	TGTGCCAGCAGCCTAGGGACAGATGAAGCTTTCTTT	CASSLGTDEAFF
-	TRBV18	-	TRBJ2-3	TGTGCCAGCTCACCTCCTAGCACAGATACGCAGTATTTT	CASSPPSTDTQYF
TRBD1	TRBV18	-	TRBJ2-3	TGTGCCAGCGCGTCGGGACAGATGTATACGCAGTATTTT	CASASGQMYTQYF
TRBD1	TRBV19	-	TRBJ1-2	TGTGCCAGTAGTGGGCCTACCCTGGACAGGGGGTGCACCTTC	CASSGPTLDRGCTF
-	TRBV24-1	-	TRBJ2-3	TGTGCCACCAGTGATCCGCAGGGGGGAGCGGGCACAGATACGCAGTATTTT	CATSDPQGGAGTDTQYF
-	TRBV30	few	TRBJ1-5	TGTGCCTGGAGGGCAGGTTCTCATCAGCCCCAGCATTTT	CAWRAGSHQPQHF
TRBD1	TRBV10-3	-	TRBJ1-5	TGTGCCATCAGTGAGTCTCCGACAGGGAGAGGTAATCAGCCCCAGCATTTT	CAISESPTGRGNQPQHF
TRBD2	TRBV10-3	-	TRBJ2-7	TGTGCCATCAGTGCGACCGGACAGGGACTAGCGGTTCTCTCCTACGAGCAGTACTTC	CAISATGQGLAVLSYEQYF
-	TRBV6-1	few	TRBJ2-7	TGTGCCAGCAGTGAAGAATGGGGGGGCAGGGACGAGCAGTACTTC	CASSEEWGGRDEQYF
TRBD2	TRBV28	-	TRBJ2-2	TGTGCCAGCAGCCGGGGACTAGCGGGAATGGGCACCGGGGAGCTGTTTTTT	CASSRGLAGMGTGELFF
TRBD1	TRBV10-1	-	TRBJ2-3	TGCGCCAGCAACCCAGATGGACGGACAGGGCCCACAGATACGCAGTATTTT	CASNPDGRTGPTDTQYF
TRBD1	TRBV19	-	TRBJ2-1	TGTGCCAGTAGTAGGACGGGACAGAGTTACAATGAGCAGTTCTTC	CASSRTGQSYNEQFF
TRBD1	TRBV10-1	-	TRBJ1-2	TGCGCCAGCAGTGAGCGGGGACAGGGGGCGGATGGCTACACCTTC	CASSERGQGADGYTF
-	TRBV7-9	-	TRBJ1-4	TGTGCCAGCAGCTTCTACAGGGATGAGGAAAAACTGTTTTTT	CASSFYRDEEKLFF
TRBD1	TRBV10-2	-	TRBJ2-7	TGCGCCAGCGCCCAACCTACCGGGACAGGGGGCCACGAGCAGTACTTC	CASAQPTGTGGHEQYF
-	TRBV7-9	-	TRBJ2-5	TGTGCCAGCAGTACTATCAGTGAATCGGTGTACTTC	CASSTISESVYF
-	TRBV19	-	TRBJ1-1	TGTGCCACCACGGTCCTCGGAGGGACTGAAGCTTTCTTT	CATTVLGGTEAFF
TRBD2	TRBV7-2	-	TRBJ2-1	TGTGCCAGCAGCCGGGGGGGGGTTAGCGTTTATGAGCAGTTCTTC	CASSRGGVSVYEQFF